This T cell receptor (beta chain) originates from a study of cytomegalovirus exposure and HLA in healthy donors. V trimming: 2 bases; J trimming: 5 bases; junction bases outside the gene matches: 9. Germline V CDR1 and CDR2: SGHAT, FQNNGV. The CDR3 totals 16 residues. The PCR ran on 60 Vbeta and 13 Jbeta primers. Sequenced by immunoSEQ multiplex PCR; TCRdb stores in-frame clones only, minus some. The repertoire holds 100,000 to 150,000 clones, with over 80% as singletons. Though probably carrying unrecorded immune exposures, donors were nominally healthy at sampling. The material sequenced was PBMCs. This receptor was taken from a boy between 10 and 17 years old in good health and CMV-seronegative. V and J are TRBV11-2 and TRBJ2-7, with 10 bases lining up with TRBD2. CDR3 sequence: CASSLRGASGGNEQYF. The CDR3 nucleotides read TGTGCCAGCAGCTTAAGGGGGGCTAGCGGGGGAAACGAGCAGTACTTC.